This T cell receptor (beta chain) was profiled in a study of cytomegalovirus exposure and HLA in healthy donors (dated by TCRdb to 2015 to 2018). Regarding the study in general: According to an earlier analysis of 587 of the donors, 150 million to 200 million T cells yielded 90 million to 140 million unique TCR beta sequences and approximately 300 Gb of sequence data. Roughly 300 gigabases of sequencing data and approximately 80 million unique TCR sequences were included in an early release covering about 600 HLA-typed donors. The genetic ancestry cluster associated with self-reported Caucasian donors included roughly 84% of the 398 genotyped donors. The aim of the study was to test whether cataloging public T cell receptors could identify signatures of past pathogen exposure. The study profiled the T cell repertoires of hundreds of subjects by immunosequencing and related them to cytomegalovirus serostatus. A separate validation cohort of about 110 different subjects was used in addition to the roughly 670-subject first cohort. To predict cytomegalovirus infection status, the study brought together high-throughput TCR immunosequencing, statistical association of individual TCRs with disease status, and machine learning. In a later analysis, previously published TCR beta repertoires from 670 or so donors were re-analyzed and high-resolution HLA genotyping was added so that TCR occurrence patterns could be studied. Rather than drawing on any new phenotypic data, the later analysis identified candidate immune exposures from TCR beta sequences and the way those sequences occurred across donors. To decide whether each TCR beta V gene segment behaved as functional or pseudogenic, an earlier analysis of approximately 620 of the donors relied on high-throughput TCR beta sequencing. Donor age, sex, ethnicity and CMV serostatus were compiled alongside the repertoire data. Genome-wide SNP genotypes for about 55% of the roughly 670 donors were used in a later genetic analysis, which treated that subset as a discovery cohort. Every repertoire in the discovery cohort had been generated on one and the same sequencing platform. HLA typing included class I and class II loci at four-digit resolution. The number of typed donors differed by locus: roughly 629-640 for A, B, C, DRB1 and DQB1; approximately 520 for DQA1; about 600 for DPA1; and 400 to 480 for DPB1. Roughly five DR-DQ haplotypes were handled as single units for association and clustering because linkage in the cohort was strong. Across approximately 420 genotyped donors of the cohort, an average of approximately 240,000 unique TCR beta nucleotide sequences per donor were sequenced, and 15% to 20% of those sequences were non-productive.

The cohort consisted of approximately 690 healthy bone marrow donors. Cohort members were all nominally healthy when sampled, although unrecorded immune exposures were likely present. The donor tested CMV seropositive and was one of the 289 seropositive cohort members. Each donor provided a peripheral blood sample, and peripheral blood mononuclear cells were used for TCR beta sequencing. Genomic DNA extraction from the blood cell samples was performed with the Qiagen DNeasy Blood Extraction Kit. V and J are truncated by 0 bases and 2 bases respectively, leaving an intervening sequence of 5 bases. The CDR3 holds 13 amino acids from the cysteine to the phenylalanine. Solely the CDR3 DNA is kept, with 39 bases framed from the first base. Based on the germline V gene (reference sequence), the CDR1 and CDR2 sequences are SGHNT and YYREEE. A word on this clone: Its antigen is not yet known. There are no base qualities to consult, and no much larger clone falls within one base.

Beyond this particular receptor, the publication reports: For the cohort, immune exposure information was limited to CMV serostatus. Only TCR beta chains were sequenced in this cohort, and the absence of alpha or paired-chain data limited detectable features. An association between a missense DCLRE1C variant and V-gene and J-gene trimming of TCR beta chains was found in a later genetic analysis and replicated in an independent cohort. Most TCR sequences were seen in very few donors, while some public TCRs were found in many individuals. Cytomegalovirus status was reported to be diagnosed by the classifier with high specificity and sensitivity in both the original and validation cohorts. The sequencing pipeline was judged likely to have produced a cluster of highly shared sequence variants as a technical artifact. According to a later analysis, parvovirus B19, influenza, CMV and Epstein-Barr virus appeared linked to several top co-occurrence clusters. HLA typing was unavailable for some donors at each locus, so association tests used only the typed subset. At a false discovery rate of 0.05, a later analysis linked some 17,000 TCR beta sequences to specific HLA alleles. Broadly in line with IMGT annotations, most TCR beta V segments showed up in productive rearrangements about 87% or about 30% of the time in an earlier analysis of around 550 of the donors. A further reported finding was that TCR beta sequences accurately predicted the HLA-A and HLA-B alleles for most subjects in the first cohort. A later analysis found that HLA-associated TCR beta chains were more clonally expanded and had lower generation probabilities than equally common non-associated chains. Over 15 rarely observed V segments, including chromosome 9 orphons, were excluded from the earlier analysis of several hundred of the donors because counts were too low. According to a later analysis, TCR association rates differed among HLA loci, with DRB1 alleles showing the most associated TCRs and HLA-C alleles showing the fewest. Assigning TCR associations to individual alleles was difficult when HLA alleles, especially DR and DQ, strongly co-occurred. Sequencing depth was assumed to be roughly uniform across donors in the presence/absence analyses, though that assumption may not hold. In a later genetic analysis, fewer N-insertions in productive TCRs were reported among donors in an Asian-associated ancestry cluster than the approximately 630-donor mean. Three of the identified cytomegalovirus-associated TCR beta chains were confirmed in vitro to be specific for cytomegalovirus antigens. Correlated functional status among segregating V segments might be attributable to linkage disequilibrium, but an unknown experimental factor could not be ruled out. The authors suggested that the approach could potentially be generalized to other disease states and immunological phenotypes. The 87-base-pair reads could not distinguish some IMGT-functional V segments, including TRBV6-2 and TRBV6-3, so those segments were excluded. A later analysis found that most CMV-associated TCR beta chains appeared HLA-restricted, with HLA associations seemingly driven largely by CMV exposure. In the study, around 150 TCR beta chains were listed as associated with cytomegalovirus.

Library construction relied on the immunoSEQ multiplex PCR assay. The multiplex PCR relied on a mix of 60 forward primers for TCR Vbeta segments and 13 reverse primers for TCR Jbeta segments. Amplification of the CDR3 region of rearranged TCR beta genes was performed with a multiplex PCR assay on genomic DNA. Amplified TCR beta libraries were sequenced as 87-base-pair reads on the Illumina HiSeq System. The paper's processing steps were these. A later analysis tallied about 77 million unique TCR beta chains across the 660 or so repertoires, and approximately 12 million of those chains were shared by two or more donors. To remove PCR and sequencing errors, raw reads were error-corrected and collapsed into unique sequences using a nearest-neighbor algorithm that merged closely related sequences. CDR3 sequences were aligned to IMGT reference sequences to assign V, D and J gene segments. For a sequence to be retained, at least a six-nucleotide match to both a V gene segment and a J gene segment was required. A rearrangement counted as productive if the CDR3 had no stop codons and remained in frame with V and J, and every other rearrangement counted as non-productive. CDR3 was defined by IMGT convention, running from the second conserved V-encoded cysteine to the conserved J-encoded phenylalanine. Sequences without an unambiguous match to a single V gene segment were excluded from the earlier analysis of 450 to 650 of the donors. An earlier analysis of several hundred of the donors called V segments functional above 56.7% productive rearrangements and segregating when the between-donor standard deviation exceeded 5%. A statistical classification framework was built for diagnosing cytomegalovirus status from the catalog of TCR beta chain sequences. In a later analysis, TCR nucleotide sequences were compared against IMGT/GENE-DB human TR gene sequences so that V and J genes could be assigned. A later analysis assigned CDR3 sequences and most-parsimonious VDJ recombination scenarios with the TCRdist pipeline. In a later analysis, every TCR beta chain was defined by the combination of its CDR3 amino acid sequence and its V-gene family, and reads without a unique V-gene family were dropped. As a way to deal with suspected cross-contamination and a sequencing artifact, a later analysis dropped 450 to 700 nucleotide sequences that were highly shared and had low generation probability. A later analysis calculated a clonal expansion index for each public chain from normalized within-repertoire ranks of inferred template counts. Generation probabilities in a later analysis came from a VDJ recombination model fitted to out-of-frame rearrangements, and those results were checked against IGoR. In a later analysis, hypergeometric tests were used to score TCR-TCR, TCR-HLA and TCR-CMV co-occurrence, with a repertoire-size bias correction applied to TCR pairs. In a later analysis, false discovery rates were estimated by permuting HLA or CMV assignments 20 times. A later analysis grouped co-occurring TCRs with DBSCAN, adding TCRdist sequence similarity when clustering within HLA-allele-positive subsets. Repertoires with fewer than 30,000 or more than 120,000 public chains, plus five repertoires with anomalous nucleotide sharing, were excluded from co-occurrence clustering. TCRdb re-hosts the immuneACCESS table, in-frame sequences only. Its copies lack some clones; in the studies checked, an unresolved V gene accounts for under half of them, and the cause for the rest is not known. That table gives V, J and clone size, and the DNA gave D and trimming. The sample has around 140,000 clones on record, approximately 84% of them singletons. 1.4% of the sample lies in the top ten.

The rearrangement combines TRBV5-4 with TRBJ1-2, with the D gene call left open. Sequencing was done on a sample of PBMCs. The TCR comes from a man in his thirties or forties in good health and CMV-seropositive. The CDR3 here reads CASSLGQNYGYTF. In nucleotide form, the sequence is TGTGCCAGCAGCTTGGGCCAGAACTATGGCTACACCTTC.